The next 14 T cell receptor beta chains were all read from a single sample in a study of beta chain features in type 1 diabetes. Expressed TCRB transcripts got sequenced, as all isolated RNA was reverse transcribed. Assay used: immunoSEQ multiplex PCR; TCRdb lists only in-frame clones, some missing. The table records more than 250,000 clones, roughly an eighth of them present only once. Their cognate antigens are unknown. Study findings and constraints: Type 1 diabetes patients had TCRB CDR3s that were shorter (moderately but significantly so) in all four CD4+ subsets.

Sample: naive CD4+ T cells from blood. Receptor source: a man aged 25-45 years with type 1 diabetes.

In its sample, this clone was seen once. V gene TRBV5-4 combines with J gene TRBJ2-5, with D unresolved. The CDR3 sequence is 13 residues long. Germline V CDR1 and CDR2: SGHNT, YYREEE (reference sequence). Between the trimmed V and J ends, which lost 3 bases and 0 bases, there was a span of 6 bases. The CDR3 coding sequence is TGTGCCAGCAGCTCCGGGTACCAAGAGACCCAGTACTTC. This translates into CASSSGYQETQYF.

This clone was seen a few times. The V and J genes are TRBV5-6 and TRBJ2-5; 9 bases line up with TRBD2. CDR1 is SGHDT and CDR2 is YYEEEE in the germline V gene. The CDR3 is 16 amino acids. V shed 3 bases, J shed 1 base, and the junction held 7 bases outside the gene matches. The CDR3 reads CASSSRTSALQETQYF. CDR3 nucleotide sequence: TGTGCCAGCAGCTCAAGGACTAGCGCGCTCCAAGAGACCCAGTACTTC.

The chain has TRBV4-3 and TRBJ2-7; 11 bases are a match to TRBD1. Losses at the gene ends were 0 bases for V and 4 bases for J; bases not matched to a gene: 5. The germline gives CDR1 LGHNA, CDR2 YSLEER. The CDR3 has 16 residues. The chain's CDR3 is CASSQDWDRGMYEQYF. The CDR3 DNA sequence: TGCGCCAGCAGCCAAGACTGGGACAGGGGGATGTACGAGCAGTACTTC.

CDR3 nucleotide sequence: TGTGCCAGCAGCTTAGTCACTAGCGGGAATGAGCAGTTCTTC. It specifies CASSLVTSGNEQFF. This chain joins TRBV7-9 and TRBJ2-1, with TRBD2 identical over 9 bases. The V segment lost 1 base and the J segment 7 bases; nucleotides outside the gene matches: 2. The CDR3 consists of 14 residues. From germline, CDR1 is SEHNR and CDR2 FQNEAQ (reference sequence).

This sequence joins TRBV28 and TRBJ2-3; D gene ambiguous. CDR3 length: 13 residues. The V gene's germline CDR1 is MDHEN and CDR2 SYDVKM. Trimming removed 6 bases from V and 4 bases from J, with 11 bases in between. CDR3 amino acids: CASSPAPSDTQYF. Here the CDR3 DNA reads TGTGCCAGCAGCCCCGCGCCCTCAGATACGCAGTATTTT.

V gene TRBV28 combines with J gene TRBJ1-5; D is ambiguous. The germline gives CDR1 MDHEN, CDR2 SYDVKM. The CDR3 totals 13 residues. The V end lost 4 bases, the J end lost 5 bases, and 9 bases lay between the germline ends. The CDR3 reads CASSSFRDQPQHF. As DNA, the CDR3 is TGTGCCAGCAGTTCTTTCCGGGATCAGCCCCAGCATTTT.

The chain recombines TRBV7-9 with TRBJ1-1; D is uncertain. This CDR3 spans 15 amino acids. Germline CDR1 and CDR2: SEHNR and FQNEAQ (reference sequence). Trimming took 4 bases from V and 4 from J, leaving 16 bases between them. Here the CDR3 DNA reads TGTGCCAGCAGCTCAGTCCTAGGCCGGAGCACTGAAGCTTTCTTT. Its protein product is CASSSVLGRSTEAFF.

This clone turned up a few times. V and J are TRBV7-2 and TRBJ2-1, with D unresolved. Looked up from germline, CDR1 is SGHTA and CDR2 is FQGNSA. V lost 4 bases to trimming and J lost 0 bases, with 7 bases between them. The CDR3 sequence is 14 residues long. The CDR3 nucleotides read TGTGCCAGCAGCTCTTCGTCCTCCTACAATGAGCAGTTCTTC. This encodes CASSSSSSYNEQFF.

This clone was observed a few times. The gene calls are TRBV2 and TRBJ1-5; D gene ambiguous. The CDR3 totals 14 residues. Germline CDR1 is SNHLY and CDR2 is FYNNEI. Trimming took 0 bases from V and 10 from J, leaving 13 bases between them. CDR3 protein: CASSEAVVGSPQHF. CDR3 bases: TGTGCCAGCAGTGAAGCGGTTGTCGGGAGCCCCCAGCATTTT.

The CDR3 spells CASSVEAGNTGELFF. CDR3 bases: TGTGCCAGCAGCGTAGAAGCGGGGAACACCGGGGAGCTGTTTTTT. The genes are TRBV9 and TRBJ2-2; tentative D call: TRBD2 (6 bases). CDR1 and CDR2 from the germline V gene are SGDLS and YYNGEE. The CDR3 runs 15 residues. The V and J ends lost 0 bases and 1 base respectively, with 7 bases between them.

The CDR3 loop is CAISDWREGNEQFF. The CDR3 DNA sequence: TGTGCCATCTCAGACTGGCGGGAGGGAAATGAGCAGTTCTTC. The V and J genes are TRBV6-6 and TRBJ2-1; 9 bases fit TRBD2. Looked up from germline, CDR1 is MNHNY and CDR2 is SVGAGI (reference sequence). The CDR3 length is 14 residues. The trim removed 10 bases at V and 7 bases at J, leaving 11 bases unmatched.

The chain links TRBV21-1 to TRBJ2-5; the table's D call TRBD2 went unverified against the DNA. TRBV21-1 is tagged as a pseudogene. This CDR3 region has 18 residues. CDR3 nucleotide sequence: TGTGCCAGCGAGATAACTAGCGGGAGCTTCCGTGGAAGAGAGACCCAGTACTTC. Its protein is CASEITSGSFRGRETQYF.

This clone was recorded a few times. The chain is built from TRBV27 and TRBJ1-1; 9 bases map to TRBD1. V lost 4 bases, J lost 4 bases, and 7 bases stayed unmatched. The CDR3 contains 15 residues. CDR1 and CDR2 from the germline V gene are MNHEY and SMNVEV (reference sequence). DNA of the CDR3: TGTGCCAGCAGTTGGGGGGACAGGGTATCCACTGAAGCTTTCTTT. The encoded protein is CASSWGDRVSTEAFF.

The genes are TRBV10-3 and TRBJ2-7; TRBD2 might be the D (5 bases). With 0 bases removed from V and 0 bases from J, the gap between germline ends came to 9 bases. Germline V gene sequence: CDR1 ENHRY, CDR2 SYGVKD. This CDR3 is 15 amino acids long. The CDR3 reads CAISESGTSSYEQYF. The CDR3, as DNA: TGTGCCATCAGTGAGTCAGGTACTAGCTCCTACGAGCAGTACTTC.